This record concerns one TCR beta chain sequence. The antigen is not known. Combining a sample-barcoded 5' primer with a J-beta primer mix, a second PCR ran for roughly 7 to 12 cycles. Via MiXCR, TCRdb re-called the 5' RACE reads, giving one row per CDR3 protein. Among about 680,000 distinct CDR3 sequences listed, approximately 50% were seen once. Researchers collected around 10 milliliters of peripheral blood from every single donor. Per sample, at least 5.5 micrograms of total RNA were extracted. The sample is drawn from a study of blood T cells in healthy people across ages. Study-wide results and limits: In older individuals, TCR beta diversity per million T cells was lower, falling roughly linearly with age.

The V end was cut by 5 bases, the J end by 3 bases, with 13 bases between. CDR1 and CDR2 (germline): SGHTA, FQGTGA. The CDR3 runs 14 residues. The sequence came from a woman aged 60-75 years in good health. Sequenced: blood. The rearrangement joins TRBV7-3 to TRBJ1-2; D perhaps matches TRBD1 (5 bases). Written as DNA, the CDR3 is TGTGCCAGCAGCCCCGGGGGGGGAGACTATGGCTACACCTTC. Translation gives CASSPGGGDYGYTF.